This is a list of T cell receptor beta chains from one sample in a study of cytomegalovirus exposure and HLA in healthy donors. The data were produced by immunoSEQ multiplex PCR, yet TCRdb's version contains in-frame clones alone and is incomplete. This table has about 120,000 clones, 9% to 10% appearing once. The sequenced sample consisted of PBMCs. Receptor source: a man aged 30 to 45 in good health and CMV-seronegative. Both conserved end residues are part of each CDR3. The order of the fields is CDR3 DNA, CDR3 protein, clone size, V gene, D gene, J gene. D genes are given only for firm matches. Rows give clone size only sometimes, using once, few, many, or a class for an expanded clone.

cdr3_nt: TGCGCCAGCAGCTTGAATCCAGGATTAGCCCAGCATTTT; cdr3_aa: CASSLNPGLAQHF; clone_size: few; v_call: TRBV5-1; d_call: .; j_call: TRBJ1-5
cdr3_nt: TGTGCCAGCAGTGAAGCGAGGGGGTCCGGCACAGATACGCAGTATTTT; cdr3_aa: CASSEARGSGTDTQYF; clone_size: few; v_call: TRBV2; d_call: .; j_call: TRBJ2-3
cdr3_nt: TGTGCCATCAGTTCCGGACAGGGTAGAGAAAAACTGTTTTTT; cdr3_aa: CAISSGQGREKLFF; clone_size: .; v_call: TRBV10-3; d_call: TRBD1; j_call: TRBJ1-4
cdr3_nt: TGTGCCAGCAGTCCCACTAGCGCCGCCTACAATGAGCAGTTCTTC; cdr3_aa: CASSPTSAAYNEQFF; clone_size: .; v_call: TRBV6-6; d_call: TRBD2; j_call: TRBJ2-1
cdr3_nt: TGTGCCAGCAGTTATAACAGGGGTGCGATGAACACTGAAGCTTTCTTT; cdr3_aa: CASSYNRGAMNTEAFF; clone_size: few; v_call: TRBV6-5; d_call: TRBD1; j_call: TRBJ1-1
cdr3_nt: TGTGCCAGCAGTCGGGACAGGGGTCTCTACGAGCAGTACTTC; cdr3_aa: CASSRDRGLYEQYF; clone_size: .; v_call: TRBV6-5; d_call: TRBD1; j_call: TRBJ2-7
cdr3_nt: TGTGCCAGCCGTTTTCGGGCTTGGCTAGCGGGAGGGTCCCACGAGCAGTACTTC; cdr3_aa: CASRFRAWLAGGSHEQYF; clone_size: .; v_call: TRBV27; d_call: TRBD2; j_call: TRBJ2-7
cdr3_nt: TGTGCCAGCAGCCAATCGCGAGGGCAGGTCACCGGGGAGCTGTTTTTT; cdr3_aa: CASSQSRGQVTGELFF; clone_size: .; v_call: TRBV16; d_call: .; j_call: TRBJ2-2
cdr3_nt: TGCGCCAGCAGCCAAGAGACCCATCAAGGGGCCCAGTACTTC; cdr3_aa: CASSQETHQGAQYF; clone_size: .; v_call: TRBV4-3; d_call: .; j_call: TRBJ2-5
cdr3_nt: TGTGCCAGTAGCCTACTAGCGGGGGGGCCAGAGACCCAGTACTTC; cdr3_aa: CASSLLAGGPETQYF; clone_size: .; v_call: TRBV19; d_call: TRBD2; j_call: TRBJ2-5
cdr3_nt: TGTGCCAGTAGTCTTGGACTAGCGGGAGCTGTACCCTACGAGCAGTACTTC; cdr3_aa: CASSLGLAGAVPYEQYF; clone_size: few; v_call: TRBV19; d_call: TRBD2; j_call: TRBJ2-7
cdr3_nt: TGTGCCAGCAGTGACTATACCACTGAAGCTTTCTTT; cdr3_aa: CASSDYTTEAFF; clone_size: .; v_call: TRBV2; d_call: .; j_call: TRBJ1-1
cdr3_nt: TGCAGCGTTGCGCCGGCGAACACCGGGGAGCTGTTTTTT; cdr3_aa: CSVAPANTGELFF; clone_size: few; v_call: TRBV29-1; d_call: .; j_call: TRBJ2-2
cdr3_nt: TGTGCTAGTGGTTTGGTAGGGGACAATCAGCCCCAGCATTTT; cdr3_aa: CASGLVGDNQPQHF; clone_size: .; v_call: TRBV12-5; d_call: .; j_call: TRBJ1-5
cdr3_nt: TGTGCCAGCAGCTTTATTACTCCGGGAAACACCATATATTTT; cdr3_aa: CASSFITPGNTIYF; clone_size: .; v_call: TRBV5-6; d_call: .; j_call: TRBJ1-3
cdr3_nt: TGTGCCAGCAGCGTAGATGGGGAGGGAAACACCATATATTTT; cdr3_aa: CASSVDGEGNTIYF; clone_size: few; v_call: TRBV9; d_call: .; j_call: TRBJ1-3
cdr3_nt: TGTGCCAGCAGTTACGACAGCTCCTACAATGAGCAGTTCTTC; cdr3_aa: CASSYDSSYNEQFF; clone_size: few; v_call: TRBV6-6; d_call: .; j_call: TRBJ2-1
cdr3_nt: TGTGCCAGCCCCCAACGGGTCCGGCGACAGGGCACAGATACGCAGTATTTT; cdr3_aa: CASPQRVRRQGTDTQYF; clone_size: .; v_call: TRBV28; d_call: .; j_call: TRBJ2-3